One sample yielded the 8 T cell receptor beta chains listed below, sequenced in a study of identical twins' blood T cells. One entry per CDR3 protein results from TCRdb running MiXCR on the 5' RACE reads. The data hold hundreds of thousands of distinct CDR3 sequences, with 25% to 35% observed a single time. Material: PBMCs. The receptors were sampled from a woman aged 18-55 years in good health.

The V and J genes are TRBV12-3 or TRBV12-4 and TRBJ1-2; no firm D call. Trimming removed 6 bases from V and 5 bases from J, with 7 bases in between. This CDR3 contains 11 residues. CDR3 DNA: TGTGCCAGCAGAGTTTCGTATGGCTACACCTTC. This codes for CASRVSYGYTF.

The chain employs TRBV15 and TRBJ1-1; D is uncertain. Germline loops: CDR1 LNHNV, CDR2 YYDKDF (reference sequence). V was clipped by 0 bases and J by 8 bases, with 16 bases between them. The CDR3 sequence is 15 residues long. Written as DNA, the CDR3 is TGTGCCACCAGCAGAGATAACGCGGCGGGAATAGAAGCTTTCTTT. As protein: CATSRDNAAGIEAFF. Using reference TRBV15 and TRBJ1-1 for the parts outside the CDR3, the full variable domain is DAMVIQNPRYQVTQFGKPVTLSCSQTLNHNVMYWYQQKSSQAPKLLFHYYDKDFNNEADTPDNFQSRRPNTSFCFLDIRSPGLGDTAMYLCATSRDNAAGIEAFFGQGTRLTVV.

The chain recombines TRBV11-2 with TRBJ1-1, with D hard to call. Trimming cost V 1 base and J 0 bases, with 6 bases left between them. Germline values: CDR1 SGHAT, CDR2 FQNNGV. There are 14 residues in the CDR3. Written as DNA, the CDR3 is TGTGCCAGCAGCTTAGTCCAGATGAACACTGAAGCTTTCTTT. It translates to CASSLVQMNTEAFF.

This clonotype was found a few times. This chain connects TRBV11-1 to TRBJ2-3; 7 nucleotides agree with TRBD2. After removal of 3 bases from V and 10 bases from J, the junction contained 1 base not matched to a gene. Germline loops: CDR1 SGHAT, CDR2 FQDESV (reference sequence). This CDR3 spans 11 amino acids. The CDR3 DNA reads TGTGCCAGCAGCTTCAGCGGGGCGCAGTATTTT. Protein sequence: CASSFSGAQYF.

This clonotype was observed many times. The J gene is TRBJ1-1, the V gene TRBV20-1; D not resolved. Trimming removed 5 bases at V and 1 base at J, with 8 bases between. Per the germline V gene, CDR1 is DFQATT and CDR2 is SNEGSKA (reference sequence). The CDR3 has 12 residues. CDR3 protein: CSAGAPNTEAFF. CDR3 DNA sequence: TGCAGTGCTGGCGCCCCGAACACTGAAGCTTTCTTT.

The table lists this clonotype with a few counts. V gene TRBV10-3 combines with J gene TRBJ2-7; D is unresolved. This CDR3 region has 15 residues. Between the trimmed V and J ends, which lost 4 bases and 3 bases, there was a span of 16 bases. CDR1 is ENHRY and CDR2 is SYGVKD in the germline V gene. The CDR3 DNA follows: TGTGCCATCAGTGCTCAGCAAGCAGGCCACTACGAGCAGTACTTC. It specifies CAISAQQAGHYEQYF.

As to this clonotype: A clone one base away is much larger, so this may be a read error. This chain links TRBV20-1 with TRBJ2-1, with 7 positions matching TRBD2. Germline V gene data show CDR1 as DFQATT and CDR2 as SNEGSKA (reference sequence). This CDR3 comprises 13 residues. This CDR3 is CSAPTSLNNEQLF. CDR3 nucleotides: TGCAGTGCCCCGACTAGCCTTAACAATGAGCAGCTCTTC.

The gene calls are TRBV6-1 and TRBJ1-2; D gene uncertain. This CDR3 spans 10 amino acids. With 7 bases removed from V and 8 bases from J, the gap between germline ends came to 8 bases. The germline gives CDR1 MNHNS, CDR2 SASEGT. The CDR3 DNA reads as TGTGCCAGCAACCCGGGAGGCTACACCTTC. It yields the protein CASNPGGYTF.